Presented here are 21 T cell receptor beta chains from one specimen sequenced in a study of blood T cell repertoires in COVID-19. The protocol was immunoSEQ multiplex PCR, while the TCRdb copy is restricted to in-frame clones and leaves out a portion. The sample has roughly 280,000 clones, less than 90% seen once. Sequences were obtained from peripheral blood. Receptors were obtained from a man in his 60s with acute or convalescent COVID-19.

This chain joins TRBV7-6 and TRBJ2-1; TRBD2 matches 11 bases. V was clipped by 6 bases and J by 2 bases; unmatched bases: 3. CDR1 is SGHVS, CDR2 FNYEAQ, per germline. The CDR3 runs 15 residues. The CDR3 loop reads CASSLTSGTYNEQFF. DNA of the CDR3: TGTGCCAGCAGTTTGACTAGCGGGACCTACAATGAGCAGTTCTTC.

The chain joins TRBV3-1 (or the pseudogene TRBV3-2) to TRBJ2-3; 7 nucleotides agree with TRBD1. This CDR3 contains 14 residues. The V gene's germline CDR1 is LGHDT and CDR2 YNNKEL (reference sequence). The junction had 3 bases not matched to a gene; V was cut back by 0 bases and J by 6 bases. The CDR3 DNA reads as TGTGCCAGCAGCCAAGAGTGGGACAGTGATACGCAGTATTTT. This gives the protein CASSQEWDSDTQYF.

This clone was detected only a few times. V is TRBV6-5 and J is TRBJ2-1, with 8 positions matching TRBD1. There are 15 residues in the CDR3. Unmatched junction bases numbered 9, after V lost 4 bases and J lost 7 bases. Germline assignment: CDR1 MNHEY and CDR2 SVGAGI. The CDR3 DNA is TGTGCCAGCAGTTCCCTAGGGACAGGCCTTAATGAGCAGTTCTTC. This sequence encodes CASSSLGTGLNEQFF.

The chain links TRBV7-9 to TRBJ1-3; TRBD1 aligns across 8 bases. The trim removed 3 bases at V and 2 bases at J, leaving 3 bases unmatched. Germline loops: CDR1 SEHNR, CDR2 FQNEAQ (reference sequence). The CDR3 totals 15 residues. The CDR3 loop reads CASSFDRGPGNTIYF. DNA of the CDR3: TGTGCCAGCAGCTTCGACAGGGGACCTGGAAACACCATATATTTT.

V and J are TRBV7-9 and TRBJ2-3, with TRBD2 matching over 13 bases. V lost 5 bases, J lost 9 bases, and 8 bases stayed unmatched. The CDR3 consists of 15 residues. Germline lookup yields CDR1 SEHNR and CDR2 FQNEAQ (reference sequence). CDR3 region: CASSRGTSGTQTQYF. CDR3 in DNA: TGTGCCAGCAGCCGTGGGACTAGCGGGACCCAGACGCAGTATTTT.

The chain couples TRBV7-9 to TRBJ1-2; 9 positions match TRBD1. V gave up 5 bases and J gave up 7 bases; unmatched junction bases: 23. This CDR3 has 19 amino acids. Germline V gives CDR1 SEHNR, CDR2 FQNEAQ (reference sequence). Here the CDR3 reads CASSPEHVSVDRGRRGYTF. The CDR3 DNA reads as TGTGCCAGCAGCCCAGAGCATGTATCCGTGGACAGGGGACGGCGTGGCTACACCTTC.

The chain combines TRBV24-1 with TRBJ2-7; 12 bases align to TRBD2. The CDR3 runs to 14 residues. Germline assignment: CDR1 KGHDR and CDR2 SFDVKD. Trimming took 7 bases from V and 6 from J; bases not matched to a gene: 6. CDR3 DNA: TGTGCCACCAGAAGACTAGCGGGAGCTGGCGAGCAGTACTTC. Amino acid sequence: CATRRLAGAGEQYF.

This chain links TRBV7-6 with TRBJ1-1, with a weak D call TRBD1 (6 bases). V shed 5 bases and J shed 8 bases, with 12 bases lying between them. CDR1 is SGHVS, CDR2 FNYEAQ, per germline. The CDR3 has 12 amino acids. Here the CDR3 DNA reads TGTGCCAGCAGCCGACCAGGGGAAGAAGCTTTCTTT. This translates into CASSRPGEEAFF.

A remark on this clone: The junction shows a germline mismatch at one end, possibly a read error. V gene TRBV13 combines with J gene TRBJ2-5; no clear D gene. The CDR3 sequence is 15 residues long. The V gene's germline CDR1 is PRHDT and CDR2 FYEKMQ (reference sequence). The DNA for the CDR3 is TGTGCCAGCAGCTTACCGGCAGAGAAACAAGAGGCCCAGTACTTC. It specifies CASSLPAEKQEAQYF.

This chain links TRBV30 with TRBJ1-1; unclear D gene. The CDR3 is made up of 15 amino acids. The ends were cut back, 1 base at V and 0 bases at J, with 12 bases in the middle. CDR1 and CDR2 from the germline V gene are GTSNPN and SVGIG (reference sequence). The CDR3 DNA reads TGTGCCTGGAGTGGTAGACTTCAGTTGAACACTGAAGCTTTCTTT. Its translation is CAWSGRLQLNTEAFF. Together with reference TRBV30 and TRBJ1-1, the CDR3 gives the full variable domain: SQTIHQWPATLVQPVGSPLSLECTVEGTSNPNLYWYRQAAGRGLQLLFYSVGIGQISSEVPQNLSASRPQDRQFILSSKKLLLSDSGFYLCAWSGRLQLNTEAFFGQGTRLTVV.

The rearrangement links TRBV6-1 to TRBJ2-7; 7 bases align to TRBD1. CDR3 length equals 14 residues. The germline V gene has CDR1 MNHNS and CDR2 SASEGT. V lost 3 bases, J lost 3 bases, and 5 bases stayed unmatched. CDR3 loop: CASSDDRVHYEQYF. The CDR3 nucleotides are TGTGCCAGCAGTGATGACAGGGTTCACTACGAGCAGTACTTC.

J is TRBJ2-2 and V is TRBV7-3; 8 positions agree with TRBD2. J lost 0 bases, V lost 2 bases, and 2 bases had no gene match. The CDR3 totals 16 residues. CDR1 and CDR2 (germline): SGHTA, FQGTGA. The CDR3 coding sequence is TGTGCCAGCAGCTTAGTCGGGAGGGCGAACACCGGGGAGCTGTTTTTT. Protein: CASSLVGRANTGELFF.

The rearrangement links TRBV29-1 to TRBJ2-3, with D possibly being TRBD1 (6 bases). Germline V lookup: CDR1 SQVTM, CDR2 ANQGSEA. The CDR3 runs to 14 residues. Between the trimmed V and J ends, which lost 4 bases and 0 bases, there was a span of 11 bases. For the CDR3, the DNA is TGCAGCGTTGCGGTGACAGGAAGCACAGATACGCAGTATTTT. Its protein product is CSVAVTGSTDTQYF.

The sample holds a few counts of this clone. This chain uses TRBV7-8 with TRBJ1-1; D is possibly TRBD1 (6 bases). CDR3 length equals 14 residues. CDR1 and CDR2 from the germline V gene are SGHVS and FQNEAQ. V lost 5 bases to trimming and J lost 1 base, with 11 bases between them. CDR3 bases: TGTGCCAGCAGCCCACAGGGTTGGAACACTGAAGCTTTCTTT. Translating it yields CASSPQGWNTEAFF.

The chain combines TRBV5-6 with TRBJ2-7; 11 bases agree with TRBD2. CDR3 length equals 17 residues. With 0 bases clipped from V and 3 bases from J, the junction kept 8 bases outside the gene matches. Per germline, CDR1 SGHDT and CDR2 YYEEEE. This CDR3 reads CASSLEASGGPLYEQYF. In nucleotides, the CDR3 is TGTGCCAGCAGCTTGGAGGCTAGCGGGGGGCCCCTCTACGAGCAGTACTTC.

The chain is built from TRBV6-2 or TRBV6-3 and TRBJ2-7; D not resolved. Trimming stripped 1 base from V and 10 bases from J, with 11 bases between. This CDR3 is 12 amino acids long. The V gene's germline CDR1 is MNHEY and CDR2 SVGEGT. CDR3 in amino acids: CASSYWSGAQYF. The CDR3 nucleotides are TGTGCCAGCAGTTACTGGAGTGGTGCACAGTACTTC.

The chain has TRBV5-6 and TRBJ1-1, with 8 bases that match TRBD1. Germline V gene data show CDR1 as SGHDT and CDR2 as YYEEEE. This CDR3 comprises 16 residues. V was pared by 3 bases and J by 4 bases, with 11 bases of the junction left unmatched. Written as DNA, the CDR3 is TGTGCCAGCAGCTCTTCCCCCGGGACAGGTGGCACTGAAGCTTTCTTT. It translates to CASSSSPGTGGTEAFF.

This sequence joins TRBV10-2 and TRBJ2-5, with 8 bases identical to TRBD1. This CDR3 has 17 amino acids. V shed 4 bases, J shed 0 bases, and the junction held 10 bases outside the gene matches. Germline assignment: CDR1 WSHSY and CDR2 SAAADI. The CDR3 nucleotides read TGCGCCAGCAGTGGGGGACAGGCGGGCGCGTACCAAGAGACCCAGTACTTC. It is translated as CASSGGQAGAYQETQYF.

This chain joins TRBV19 and TRBJ1-2, with D uncertain. V gave up 7 bases and J gave up 0 bases, with 15 bases separating them. The CDR3 covers 15 residues. CDR1 and CDR2 from the germline V gene are LNHDA and SQIVND (reference sequence). The CDR3 region has the DNA TGTGCCAGTAAGCCCCAGGTTACCGCTAACTATGGCTACACCTTC. This gives the protein CASKPQVTANYGYTF.

This chain connects TRBV14 to TRBJ2-1; TRBD1 is a possible D gene (6 bases). V dropped 4 bases and J dropped 4 bases, with 11 bases sitting between them. The CDR3 has 14 amino acids. The V gene's germline CDR1 is SGHDN and CDR2 FVKESK. CDR3 loop: CASSRVGQYNEQFF. CDR3 sequence (DNA): TGTGCCAGCAGCCGAGTCGGACAGTACAATGAGCAGTTCTTC.

This chain uses TRBV27 with TRBJ2-1; TRBD1 matches at 7 bases. The CDR3 has 16 amino acids. Trimming took 6 bases from V and 5 from J; bases not matched to a gene: 13. Looked up from germline, CDR1 is MNHEY and CDR2 is SMNVEV (reference sequence). The CDR3 DNA reads as TGTGCCAGCAGGGGACGGACAGGCCGCTGGGACAATGAGCAGTTCTTC. Protein sequence: CASRGRTGRWDNEQFF.